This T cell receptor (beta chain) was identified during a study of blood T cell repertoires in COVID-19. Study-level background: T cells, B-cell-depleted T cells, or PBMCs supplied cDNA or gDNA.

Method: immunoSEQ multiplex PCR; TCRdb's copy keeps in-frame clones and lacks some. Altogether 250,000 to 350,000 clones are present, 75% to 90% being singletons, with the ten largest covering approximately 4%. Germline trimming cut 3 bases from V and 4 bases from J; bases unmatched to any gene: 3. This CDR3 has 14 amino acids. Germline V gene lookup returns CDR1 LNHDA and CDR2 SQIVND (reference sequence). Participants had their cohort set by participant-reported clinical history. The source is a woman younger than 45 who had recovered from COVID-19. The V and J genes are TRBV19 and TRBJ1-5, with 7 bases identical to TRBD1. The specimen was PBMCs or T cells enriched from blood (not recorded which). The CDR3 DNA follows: TGTGCCAGTAGTATCGGGACAGAGAATCAGCCCCAGCATTTT. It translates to CASSIGTENQPQHF.